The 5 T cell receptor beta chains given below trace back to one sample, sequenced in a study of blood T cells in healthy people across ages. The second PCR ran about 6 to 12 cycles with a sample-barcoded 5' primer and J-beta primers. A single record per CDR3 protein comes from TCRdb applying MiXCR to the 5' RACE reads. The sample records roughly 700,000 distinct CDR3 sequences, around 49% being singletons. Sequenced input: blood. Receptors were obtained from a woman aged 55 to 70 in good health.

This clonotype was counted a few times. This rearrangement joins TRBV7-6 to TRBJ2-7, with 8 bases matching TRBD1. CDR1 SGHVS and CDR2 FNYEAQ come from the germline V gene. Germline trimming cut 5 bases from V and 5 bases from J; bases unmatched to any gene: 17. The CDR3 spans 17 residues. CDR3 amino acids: CASSTSPATGVGDEQYF. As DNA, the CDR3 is TGTGCCAGCAGCACCAGCCCAGCGACAGGGGTTGGTGACGAGCAGTACTTC.

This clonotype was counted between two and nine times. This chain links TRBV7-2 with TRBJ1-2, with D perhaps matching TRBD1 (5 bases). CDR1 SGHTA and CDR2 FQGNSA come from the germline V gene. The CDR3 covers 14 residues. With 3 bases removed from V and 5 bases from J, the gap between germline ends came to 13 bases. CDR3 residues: CASSFTGGSYGYTF. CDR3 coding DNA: TGTGCCAGCAGCTTTACAGGTGGTTCGTATGGCTACACCTTC.

CDR3 in DNA: TGCGCCAGCAGCTTGAGGGCTCGGTTAGAGACCCAGTACTTC. It codes for CASSLRARLETQYF. This chain links TRBV5-1 with TRBJ2-5; D remains ambiguous. CDR1 and CDR2 (germline): SGHRS, YFSETQ. The CDR3 spans 14 residues. V was cut by 1 base and J by 4 bases, with 11 bases left in between.

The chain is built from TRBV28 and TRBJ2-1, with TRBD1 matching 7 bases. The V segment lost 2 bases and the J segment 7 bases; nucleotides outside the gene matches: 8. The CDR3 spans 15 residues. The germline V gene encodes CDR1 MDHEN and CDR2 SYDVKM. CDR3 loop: CASSLQTGVRNEQFF. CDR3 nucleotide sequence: TGTGCCAGCAGTTTACAAACAGGGGTCAGGAATGAGCAGTTCTTC.

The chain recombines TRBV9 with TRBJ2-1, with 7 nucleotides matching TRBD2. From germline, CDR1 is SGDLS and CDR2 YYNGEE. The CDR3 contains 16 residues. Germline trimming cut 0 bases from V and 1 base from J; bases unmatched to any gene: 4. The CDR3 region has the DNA TGTGCCAGCAGCGTAGGGGGGGGGGATTCCTACAATGAGCAGTTCTTC. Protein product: CASSVGGGDSYNEQFF.